One sample yielded the 32 T cell receptor beta chains listed below, sequenced in a study of T cells after yellow fever vaccination. MiXCR was run by TCRdb on the 5' RACE reads, yielding one entry per CDR3 protein. The sample has 200,000 to 250,000 distinct CDR3 sequences, around 3.1% seen once. Source: CD4+ T cells sorted from PBMCs, taken 10 days after the yellow fever booster vaccination. The source is a man aged 18 to 29 who received the YFV17D yellow fever vaccine.

Ten or more counts support this clonotype. The CDR3, as DNA: TGCGCCAGCAGCTTGTTCGCCAGGGACAGTACCGGGGAGCTGTTTTTT. Protein product: CASSLFARDSTGELFF. The J gene is TRBJ2-2, the V gene TRBV5-1; 7 positions agree with TRBD1. V lost 1 base and J lost 5; bases outside the gene matches: 8. Germline V lookup: CDR1 SGHRS, CDR2 YFSETQ. The CDR3 consists of 16 residues.

This clonotype was counted only a few times. V gene TRBV3-1 combines with J gene TRBJ2-3, with TRBD2 matching over 9 bases. V trimming: 1 base; J trimming: 6 bases; junction bases outside the gene matches: 8. Germline values: CDR1 LGHDT, CDR2 YNNKEL (reference sequence). This CDR3 comprises 16 residues. The CDR3 DNA follows: TGTGCCAGCAGCCAAGGGGGCGGGACTAGCATGGATACGCAGTATTTT. Protein sequence: CASSQGGGTSMDTQYF.

CDR3 loop: CASSLSYTEGQGDYGYTF. The CDR3 DNA reads TGTGCCAGCAGCTTGAGCTATACAGAAGGACAGGGGGATTATGGCTACACCTTC. J is TRBJ1-2 and V is TRBV5-6; 10 bases are shared with TRBD1. V was pared by 1 base and J by 5 bases, with 14 bases of the junction left unmatched. Germline V gives CDR1 SGHDT, CDR2 YYEEEE. The CDR3 has 18 residues.

This chain uses TRBV4-1 with TRBJ1-3; D not certain. This CDR3 spans 16 amino acids. The ends were cut back, 0 bases at V and 3 bases at J, with 12 bases in the middle. From germline, CDR1 is MGHRA and CDR2 YSYEKL. This CDR3 is CASSQEWQVGGNTIYF. CDR3 DNA: TGCGCCAGCAGCCAAGAATGGCAGGTCGGTGGAAACACCATATATTTT.

This clonotype occurred a few times. This sequence joins TRBV3-2 and TRBJ2-1; TRBD2 is taken as the D call from the table, unchecked against the DNA. TRBV3-2 is listed as a pseudogene. The CDR3 consists of 18 residues. CDR3 in DNA: TGTGCCAGCAGCCCCGGGACTAGCGGCTCCAGCTCCTACAATGAGCAGTTCTTC. The encoded protein is CASSPGTSGSSSYNEQFF.

This clonotype has only a few counts. The genes are TRBV19 and TRBJ2-5; no clear D. The germline CDR1 and CDR2 sequences are LNHDA and SQIVND (reference sequence). The V gene lost 3 bases and the J gene lost 1 base, with 15 bases spanning the gap. This CDR3 spans 16 amino acids. This CDR3 reads CASSMSAALGQETQYF. The DNA of the CDR3 is TGTGCCAGTAGTATGAGCGCGGCGTTAGGCCAAGAGACCCAGTACTTC.

The chain is built from TRBV7-9 and TRBJ2-2, with D hard to call. V was shortened by 1 base and J by 0 bases, with 9 bases between the two germline ends. This CDR3 is 16 amino acids long. Germline lookup yields CDR1 SEHNR and CDR2 FQNEAQ (reference sequence). Here the CDR3 DNA reads TGTGCCAGCAGCTTAGGGTCTATCGCGAACACCGGGGAGCTGTTTTTT. Translating gives CASSLGSIANTGELFF.

At least ten counts were recorded for this clonotype. The CDR3 bases are TGTGCCAGCAGGGCCCCAGGGGGCGATACGCAGTATTTT. It specifies CASRAPGGDTQYF. This chain links TRBV11-1 with TRBJ2-3, with TRBD1 identical over 8 bases. The J segment lost 6 bases and the V segment lost 6 bases, leaving 5 bases of the junction unmatched. The CDR3 runs 13 residues. CDR1 is SGHAT, CDR2 FQDESV, per germline (reference sequence).

The chain employs TRBV7-2 and TRBJ1-5; 7 bases fit TRBD1. The CDR3 consists of 14 residues. Germline values: CDR1 SGHTA, CDR2 FQGNSA. V was clipped by 4 bases and J by 7 bases; unmatched bases: 7. CDR3 in DNA: TGTGCCAGCAGCTCGCACAGGGGCGGACAGCCCCAGCATTTT. It translates to CASSSHRGGQPQHF.

In its sample, this clonotype was seen a few times. This CDR3 is CASRRANNEQFF. The CDR3 DNA follows: TGTGCCAGCAGAAGAGCAAACAATGAGCAGTTCTTC. The V gene is TRBV6-5, the J gene TRBJ2-1; D unresolved. The CDR3 length is 12 residues. Trimming took off 6 bases at V and 5 bases at J, with 8 bases between the two ends. Germline CDR1 is MNHEY and CDR2 is SVGAGI.

Many counts were recorded for this clonotype. The chain joins TRBV7-2 to TRBJ2-6, with D perhaps being TRBD1 or TRBD2 (6 bases each). The CDR3 sequence is 17 residues long. CDR1 and CDR2 from the germline V gene are SGHTA and FQGNSA. Deletions cut 5 bases from V and 4 bases from J, with 18 bases between. The CDR3 spells CASSRGGGRSGANVLTF. The DNA for the CDR3 is TGTGCCAGCAGCCGAGGGGGAGGTCGCTCCGGGGCCAACGTCCTGACTTTC.

This clonotype was seen at least ten times. The V gene is TRBV6-4, the J gene TRBJ2-1, with D possibly matching TRBD2 (5 bases). V shed 6 bases and J shed 5 bases, with 14 bases lying between them. The CDR3 runs 14 residues. Germline V CDR1 and CDR2: MRHNA, SNTAGT. The CDR3 reads CASRPEAWNNEQFF. The CDR3 DNA reads TGTGCCAGCAGGCCGGAGGCCTGGAACAATGAGCAGTTCTTC.

The V gene is TRBV4-1, the J gene TRBJ2-3; D not certain. This CDR3 is 15 amino acids long. From germline, CDR1 is MGHRA and CDR2 YSYEKL. V lost 8 bases and J 2 bases, leaving 17 bases between the germline ends. CDR3 sequence reads: CASGLGGYFTDTQYF. The CDR3 region has the DNA TGCGCCAGCGGTCTGGGTGGCTATTTCACAGATACGCAGTATTTT.

The V gene is TRBV3-1, the J gene TRBJ1-1; a possible D gene is TRBD1 (5 bases). This CDR3 is 12 amino acids long. CDR1 is LGHDT, CDR2 YNNKEL, per germline (reference sequence). Between the trimmed V and J ends, which lost 8 bases and 3 bases, there was a span of 10 bases. The CDR3 sequence: CASARGHTEAFF. CDR3 in DNA: TGTGCCAGCGCGCGGGGCCACACTGAAGCTTTCTTT.

The table lists this clonotype with a few counts. The CDR3 loop is CSATPGTPFYEQYF. The CDR3 region has the DNA TGCAGTGCTACCCCCGGGACCCCGTTCTACGAGCAGTACTTC. The gene calls are TRBV20-1 and TRBJ2-7; D possibly uses TRBD1 or TRBD2 (5 bases each). The CDR3 is made up of 14 amino acids. Germline CDR1 and CDR2: DFQATT and SNEGSKA (reference sequence). Trimming left V 4 bases short and J 3 bases short, with 16 bases between.

This clonotype was found many times. The CDR3 DNA reads TGTGCCAGCAGCCCGGTCCTCGAGACCCAGTACTTC. Its translation is CASSPVLETQYF. The chain carries TRBV7-9 and TRBJ2-5; D gene uncertain. The ends were cut back, 5 bases at V and 5 bases at J, with 9 bases in the middle. CDR1 SEHNR and CDR2 FQNEAQ come from the germline V gene (reference sequence). This CDR3 has 12 residues.

This clonotype was recorded many times. The chain couples TRBV28 to TRBJ2-3; tentatively, D is TRBD1 (5 bases). Trimming removed 4 bases from V and 4 bases from J, with 12 bases in between. From germline, CDR1 is MDHEN and CDR2 SYDVKM. CDR3 length equals 14 residues. The CDR3 bases are TGTGCCAGCAGTTCAGGGTTAGGGGCAGATACGCAGTATTTT. This translates into CASSSGLGADTQYF. The variable domain in full, completed from reference TRBV28 and TRBJ2-3, reads DVKVTQSSRYLVKRTGEKVFLECVQDMDHENMFWYRQDPGLGLRLIYFSYDVKMKEKGDIPEGYSVSREKKERFSLILESASTNQTSMYLCASSSGLGADTQYFGPGTRLTVL.

The genes are TRBV6-2 or TRBV6-3 and TRBJ2-7; perhaps TRBD2 as D (5 bases). The germline gives CDR1 MNHEY, CDR2 SVGEGT. V shed 0 bases and J shed 6 bases, with 9 bases lying between them. The CDR3 covers 13 residues. CDR3 bases: TGTGCCAGCAGTTACTCGACCGGAGGCGAGCAGTACGTC. As protein: CASSYSTGGEQYV.

This clonotype has more than one count but fewer than ten. The rearrangement links TRBV5-4 to TRBJ2-4; a possible D gene is TRBD2 (6 bases). CDR1 and CDR2 (germline): SGHNT, YYREEE (reference sequence). The V end lost 0 bases, the J end lost 6 bases, and 10 bases lay between the germline ends. This CDR3 comprises 14 residues. CDR3 loop: CASSLGGVGNIQYF. The CDR3 nucleotides are TGTGCCAGCAGCTTGGGCGGGGTGGGAAACATTCAGTACTTC.

This clonotype came up a few times. V and J are TRBV20-1 and TRBJ2-6; D unclear. V lost 6 bases, J lost 1 base, and 7 bases lay in between. The germline V gene encodes CDR1 DFQATT and CDR2 SNEGSKA (reference sequence). The CDR3 has 13 residues. DNA of the CDR3: TGCAGTGCCCCCCAATCTGGGGCCAACGTCCTGACTTTC. Translated, it gives CSAPQSGANVLTF.

This clonotype occurred many times. The chain links TRBV14 to TRBJ2-7; 7 bases are shared with TRBD1. Germline-derived CDR1 and CDR2 are SGHDN and FVKESK. V dropped 3 bases and J dropped 0; count of bases not matched to a gene: 2. The CDR3 has 14 amino acids. CDR3 sequence (DNA): TGTGCCAGCAGCCAGACAGGGAGCTCCTACGAGCAGTACTTC. It codes for CASSQTGSSYEQYF.

This clonotype came up a few times. J is TRBJ2-2 and V is TRBV7-9, with D unresolved. CDR1 is SEHNR, CDR2 FQNEAQ, per germline (reference sequence). V lost 5 bases and J 0 bases, leaving 10 bases between the germline ends. CDR3 size: 15 residues. CDR3 loop: CASSMTRTNTGELFF. As DNA, the CDR3 is TGTGCCAGCAGCATGACTCGAACGAACACCGGGGAGCTGTTTTTT.

This clonotype has more than one count but fewer than ten. CDR3 protein: CASSQGSGSGANVLTF. In nucleotides, the CDR3 is TGTGCCAGCAGCCAAGGTTCTGGCTCTGGGGCCAACGTCCTGACTTTC. The chain recombines TRBV4-2 with TRBJ2-6; unclear D gene. Trimming removed 1 base from V and 0 bases from J, with 7 bases in between. The CDR3 has 16 residues. Germline assignment: CDR1 LGHNA and CDR2 YNFKEQ.

V gene TRBV12-3 or TRBV12-4 combines with J gene TRBJ1-4; no clear D. The CDR3 spans 14 residues. V was pared by 5 bases and J by 8 bases, with 15 bases between. CDR3 sequence reads: CASSVWQEGEKLFF. The CDR3 region has the DNA TGTGCCAGCAGTGTGTGGCAGGAGGGCGAAAAACTGTTTTTT.

This clonotype came up many times. The rearrangement uses TRBV5-6 and TRBJ1-1; unclear D gene. V gave up 0 bases and J gave up 0 bases, with 12 bases separating them. The CDR3 sequence is 16 residues long. The germline gives CDR1 SGHDT, CDR2 YYEEEE. The CDR3 loop is CASSLDFGSMNTEAFF. In DNA, the CDR3 is TGTGCCAGCAGCTTGGACTTTGGGAGCATGAACACTGAAGCTTTCTTT.

This clonotype has ten or more counts. The chain is built from TRBV11-2 and TRBJ2-7, with 7 bases identical to TRBD1. The CDR3 is 15 amino acids. After removal of 5 bases from V and 2 bases from J, the junction contained 9 bases not matched to a gene. Germline V lookup: CDR1 SGHAT, CDR2 FQNNGV. CDR3 in amino acids: CASSLLRDRAYEQYF. DNA for the CDR3: TGTGCCAGCAGCCTACTCCGGGACAGAGCCTACGAGCAGTACTTC.

This clonotype was observed many times. The chain couples TRBV5-4 to TRBJ2-2; 8 nucleotides align to TRBD2. CDR3 length: 16 residues. Unmatched junction bases numbered 5, after V lost 0 bases and J lost 4 bases. Germline CDR1 and CDR2: SGHNT and YYREEE (reference sequence). The CDR3 spells CASSLGAGGPTGELFF. The CDR3 bases are TGTGCCAGCAGCTTGGGGGCGGGGGGCCCCACCGGGGAGCTGTTTTTT.

This clonotype was detected many times. The genes are TRBV18 and TRBJ1-2, with 7 bases that match TRBD1. The V gene end was trimmed by 3 bases and the J gene end by 7 bases; junction bases not matched to a gene: 11. The germline V gene has CDR1 KGHSH and CDR2 LQKENI. This CDR3 spans 15 amino acids. CDR3 sequence reads: CASSPKDRTLGGYTF. The CDR3 DNA is TGTGCCAGCTCACCGAAGGACAGGACCCTAGGTGGCTACACCTTC.

This clonotype was counted at least ten times. The CDR3 sequence: CASSLLRGTQETQYF. The CDR3 bases are TGTGCCAGCAGCTTATTACGGGGGACTCAAGAGACCCAGTACTTC. The chain employs TRBV7-2 and TRBJ2-5; D is possibly TRBD2 (6 bases). Germline V gives CDR1 SGHTA, CDR2 FQGNSA. Trimming took off 2 bases at V and 2 bases at J, with 12 bases between the two ends. This CDR3 spans 15 amino acids.

V gene TRBV20-1 combines with J gene TRBJ2-1, with 11 bases aligning to TRBD2. The CDR3 covers 13 residues. Germline trimming cut 6 bases from V and 5 bases from J; bases unmatched to any gene: 3. Germline lookup yields CDR1 DFQATT and CDR2 SNEGSKA (reference sequence). The CDR3 protein is CSALAGGNNEQFF. The CDR3 DNA follows: TGCAGTGCCCTAGCGGGGGGAAACAATGAGCAGTTCTTC.

The chain employs TRBV12-3 or TRBV12-4 and TRBJ2-3; TRBD2 matches at 8 bases. The trim removed 1 base at V and 0 bases at J, leaving 3 bases unmatched. CDR3 length: 16 residues. Here the CDR3 DNA reads TGTGCCAGCAGTTTAGACCAGCGGGGGAGCACAGATACGCAGTATTTT. Its protein product is CASSLDQRGSTDTQYF.

This clonotype occurred many times. The gene calls are TRBV20-1 and TRBJ1-1; TRBD1 aligns across 8 bases. Per the germline V gene, CDR1 is DFQATT and CDR2 is SNEGSKA (reference sequence). J was trimmed by 3 bases and V by 1 base; bases with no gene match: 1. The CDR3 is 13 amino acids. Written as DNA, the CDR3 is TGCAGTGCTAGAGGGGACAGGTACACTGAAGCTTTCTTT. Translation: CSARGDRYTEAFF.